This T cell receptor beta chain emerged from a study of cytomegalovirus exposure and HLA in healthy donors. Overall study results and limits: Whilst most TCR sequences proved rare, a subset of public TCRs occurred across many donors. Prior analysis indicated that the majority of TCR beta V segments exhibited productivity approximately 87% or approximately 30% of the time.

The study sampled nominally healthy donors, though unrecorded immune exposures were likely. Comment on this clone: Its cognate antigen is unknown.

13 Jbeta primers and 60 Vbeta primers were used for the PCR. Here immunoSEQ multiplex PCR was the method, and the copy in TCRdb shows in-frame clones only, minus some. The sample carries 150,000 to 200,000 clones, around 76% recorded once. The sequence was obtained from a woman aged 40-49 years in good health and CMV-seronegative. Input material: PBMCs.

The CDR3 DNA follows: TGTGCCAGCAGCTTCCAGGACACCCACAATGAGCAGTTCTTC. Residues: CASSFQDTHNEQFF. The rearrangement joins TRBV7-8 to TRBJ2-1, with a tentative D call TRBD1 (5 bases). Trimming cost V 3 bases and J 5 bases, with 11 bases left between them. The germline gives CDR1 SGHVS, CDR2 FQNEAQ. The CDR3 runs to 14 residues. The full variable domain, completed using reference TRBV7-8 and TRBJ2-1, is GAGVSQSPRYKVAKRGQDVALRCDPISGHVSLFWYQQALGQGPEFLTYFQNEAQLDKSGLPSDRFFAERPEGSVSTLKIQRTQQEDSAVYLCASSFQDTHNEQFFGPGTRLTVL.